One sample yielded the 2 T cell receptor beta chains listed below, sequenced in a study of blood T cell repertoires in COVID-19. The assay was immunoSEQ multiplex PCR, and TCRdb's table has in-frame clones only and misses some. Altogether about 89,000 clones are present, 90% to 95% being singletons, with the ten largest covering roughly 4.7%. Specimen: peripheral blood. All receptors come from a human donor with active COVID-19. The donor label of this sample is uncertain.

This chain uses TRBV7-9 with TRBJ2-1; D might be TRBD2 (5 bases). V was pared by 1 base and J by 3 bases, with 13 bases between. There are 16 residues in the CDR3. Looked up from germline, CDR1 is SEHNR and CDR2 is FQNEAQ (reference sequence). The CDR3 DNA follows: TGTGCCAGCAGCTTAGGGCTAGCCAGAGGCTACAATGAGCAGTTCTTC. Amino acids: CASSLGLARGYNEQFF.

The chain uses TRBV6-8 and TRBJ2-5, with D possibly TRBD2 on 5 matching bases. Germline values: CDR1 MNHGY, CDR2 SAAAGT. Trimming cost V 7 bases and J 1 base, with 19 bases left between them. This CDR3 comprises 16 residues. Here the CDR3 DNA reads TGTGCCAGCACCCCTGGCGAGGGAGCGGCCCAAGAGACCCAGTACTTC. As protein: CASTPGEGAAQETQYF.